A selection of T cell receptor beta chains follows, all from one sample in a study of Graves' ophthalmopathy and Graves' hyperthyroidism. In TCRdb, the multiplex PCR reads were re-called with MiXCR into one record per CDR3 protein. The sample consists of roughly 500,000 distinct CDR3 sequences, about an eighth of them appearing once. Sequences were obtained from blood. The receptors come from a woman in her twenties or thirties with Graves' ophthalmopathy. Both conserved end residues are part of each CDR3. D genes are given only for firm matches. Clone size is stated in some rows and not others, as once, few, many or a class when expanded.

CDR3 DNA	CDR3 protein	V gene	J gene	D gene	clone size
TGTGCCAGCAGCCAACCTGGAGGACAGGGGGCGAGTGGCTACACCTTC	CASSQPGGQGASGYTF	TRBV3-1	TRBJ1-2	TRBD1	few
TGTGCCAGCAGTTTATTAGCGGGAGGGCCGTCCTACGAGCAGTACTTC	CASSLLAGGPSYEQYF	TRBV28	TRBJ2-7	TRBD2	NA
TGTGCCAGCAGCGTAGGGGGTGGGTTACTCACTGAAGCTTTCTTT	CASSVGGGLLTEAFF	TRBV9	TRBJ1-1	NA	many
TGCGCCAGCAGCCTCGGGGGGGGGTTCGCTGAAGCTTTCTTT	CASSLGGGFAEAFF	TRBV4-1	TRBJ1-1	NA	NA
TGCAGTGCTAGAGGGAAGGGTTCTGGCACTGAAGCTTTCTTT	CSARGKGSGTEAFF	TRBV20-1	TRBJ1-1	NA	NA
TGTGCCAGCAGTTTCCCGGGCAAAAACATTCAGTACTTC	CASSFPGKNIQYF	TRBV12-3/TRBV12-4	TRBJ2-4	NA	once
TGTGCCAGCAGTTACCCCGGATCAGAGACCCAGTACTTC	CASSYPGSETQYF	TRBV6-5	TRBJ2-5	NA	NA
TGCAGTGCTAGAGTTAAAGGCGGGGGGTGGGATACGCAGTATTTT	CSARVKGGGWDTQYF	TRBV20-1	TRBJ2-3	TRBD2	few
TGTGCCTGGGCCCCAGGGTTTGGGGAGACCCAGTACTTC	CAWAPGFGETQYF	TRBV30	TRBJ2-5	NA	many
TGTGCCAGCTCACCACGGGACCGACCCATCTATGGCTACACCTTC	CASSPRDRPIYGYTF	TRBV18	TRBJ1-2	NA	many
TGTGCCAGCAGTTTCCTTCGGGCCCAGGAGCCCCAGCATTTT	CASSFLRAQEPQHF	TRBV28	TRBJ1-5	NA	many
TGTGCCAGCAGCCGGGACCTTGGCACCGGGGAGCTGTTTTTT	CASSRDLGTGELFF	TRBV14	TRBJ2-2	NA	many
TGTGCCTCCCCGGGACCTCGGAACACTGAAGCTTTCTTT	CASPGPRNTEAFF	TRBV6-4	TRBJ1-1	NA	few
TGCGCCAGCAGCCAAGACCAAAATCAGCCCCAGCATTTT	CASSQDQNQPQHF	TRBV4-1	TRBJ1-5	NA	many
TGTGCCAGCAGTCCCCGTTCGGTCAGCAATCAGCCCCAGCATTTT	CASSPRSVSNQPQHF	TRBV28	TRBJ1-5	NA	many
TGCAGTGCTAGAGATGTGGGGTTCGGGGAGCTGTTTTTT	CSARDVGFGELFF	TRBV20-1	TRBJ2-2	NA	many
TGTGCCAGCAGCCGAGGGCGGGACAGCTCCTACGAGCAGTACTTC	CASSRGRDSSYEQYF	TRBV28	TRBJ2-7	NA	many
TGTGCCATCAGTGAAATCAGGGACGAGCAGTACTTC	CAISEIRDEQYF	TRBV10-3	TRBJ2-7	NA	many
TGTGCCAGCAGCACGGGGGGAGGAAACATTCAGTACTTC	CASSTGGGNIQYF	TRBV6-2/TRBV6-3	TRBJ2-4	TRBD2	NA
TGTGCTAGTGGTTTAGGGACGGGTTCACCCCTCCACTTT	CASGLGTGSPLHF	TRBV12-5	TRBJ1-6	NA	NA
TGTGCCAGCAGTTTACGGGGGCTGGGCACCGGGGAGCTGTTTTTT	CASSLRGLGTGELFF	TRBV28	TRBJ2-2	NA	many
TGTGCCAGCAGTGAAACTCAGGGTTGGGGCAATCAGCCCCAGCATTTT	CASSETQGWGNQPQHF	TRBV6-1	TRBJ1-5	NA	many
TGTGCCAGCAGCCAAGATCTAAGACAGCCCCAGCATTTT	CASSQDLRQPQHF	TRBV3-1	TRBJ1-5	NA	few
TGCGCCAGCAGCTCCACGGGGGGAATGAACATTAAGTACTTC	CASSSTGGMNIKYF	TRBV5-1	TRBJ2-4	TRBD2	NA
TGCAGTGCTAGAGATAGGTATCAGCCCCAGCATTTT	CSARDRYQPQHF	TRBV20-1	TRBJ1-5	NA	many
TGTGCCAGCAGCCCAGTAGGTTGGCTAGCCAAAAACATTCAGTACTTC	CASSPVGWLAKNIQYF	TRBV27	TRBJ2-4	NA	many
TGTGCCAGCAGCTTAGCGCTTGGGGGAGGCACAGATACGCAGTATTTT	CASSLALGGGTDTQYF	TRBV7-6	TRBJ2-3	NA	many
TGTGCCAGCAGTCACCTCGACAGGGATGAGACCCAGTACTTC	CASSHLDRDETQYF	TRBV28	TRBJ2-5	TRBD1	many
TGCGCCAGCAGCAAGATAGGGCTAGGGGTGAACACTGAAGCTTTCTTT	CASSKIGLGVNTEAFF	TRBV4-1	TRBJ1-1	NA	few
TGTGCCATCAGTGAGGACTACTACGAGCAGTACTTC	CAISEDYYEQYF	TRBV10-3	TRBJ2-7	NA	many
TGCAGCGTTGACGGAGGGGCGGGTCTCGAGCAGTACTTC	CSVDGGAGLEQYF	TRBV29-1	TRBJ2-7	NA	many
TGTGCCAGCAGTTTTGAGGGGCGAGAGACCCAGTACTTC	CASSFEGRETQYF	TRBV28	TRBJ2-5	NA	many
TGCGCCAGCAGCCCGAATAGGCCCGTTATGAACACTGAAGCTTTCTTT	CASSPNRPVMNTEAFF	TRBV10-1	TRBJ1-1	NA	many
TGCAGTGCCCTCGACAGGGCCTCCTCTGGGGCCAACGTCCTGACTTTC	CSALDRASSGANVLTF	TRBV20-1	TRBJ2-6	TRBD1	many
TGTACCTGGAGTGTACCGGCAGACTATGGCTACACCTTC	CTWSVPADYGYTF	TRBV30	TRBJ1-2	NA	NA
TGCAGCGTTGAAGATCTAGAGTGGGCCGGGGAGCTGTTTTTT	CSVEDLEWAGELFF	TRBV29-1	TRBJ2-2	NA	NA
TGTGCCAGCAGGGCCACGACTAGCGGGGGCATAGCCGGGGAGCTGTTTTTT	CASRATTSGGIAGELFF	TRBV6-1	TRBJ2-2	TRBD2	few
TGTGCCAGCAGCCTGTCAAACCTAGGCTATGGCTACACCTTC	CASSLSNLGYGYTF	TRBV7-9	TRBJ1-2	NA	NA
TGTGCCACCAGCAGACGTGGACTAGCGGGGGCCTCGAACACCGGGGAGCTGTTTTTT	CATSRRGLAGASNTGELFF	TRBV15	TRBJ2-2	TRBD2	many
TGTGCCAGCAGCTTAGGGGATGGCTATGGCTACACCTTC	CASSLGDGYGYTF	TRBV7-9	TRBJ1-2	NA	many
TGTGCCAGTAGCTCGGGACACCTTTTGCTTGGCTACACCTTC	CASSSGHLLLGYTF	TRBV19	TRBJ1-2	NA	many
TGTGCCTGGAGCGGGGACGGTACCAATCAGCCCCAGCATTTT	CAWSGDGTNQPQHF	TRBV30	TRBJ1-5	NA	NA
TGTGCCAGCAGTAGTATACGGGACAGGGACCCTTACACTGAAGCTTTCTTT	CASSSIRDRDPYTEAFF	TRBV28	TRBJ1-1	TRBD1	many
TGTGCCATTGCGCGACAGGGTCCCTACGAGCAGTACTTC	CAIARQGPYEQYF	TRBV6-1	TRBJ2-7	TRBD1	many
TGCGCCAGCAGCGGGGGGGCTGAATACGAGCAGTACTTC	CASSGGAEYEQYF	TRBV5-1	TRBJ2-7	NA	many